The 31 T cell receptor beta chains given below trace back to one sample, sequenced in a study of graft-versus-host responses after intestinal transplantation. This table comes from immunoSEQ multiplex PCR, and its TCRdb copy is limited to in-frame clones, with some not included. In the table there are more than 50,000 clones, about nine tenths of which are singletons. To release intraepithelial and lamina propria lymphocytes, the graft tissue was processed. The sample here was ileum tissue, taken more than 350 days after transplant. Receptors were obtained from a human patient who received an intestinal transplant, so some T cells may come from the graft donor.

The chain employs TRBV10-3 and TRBJ2-1; 11 nucleotides match TRBD2. With V trimmed by 2 bases and J by 8 bases, 14 bases remained unmatched. The germline gives CDR1 ENHRY, CDR2 SYGVKD. The CDR3 length is 18 residues. CDR3 sequence (DNA): TGTGCCATCAGTGAGGCGCAGGGTAGCGGGGGGGCCGGGGATGAGCAGTTCTTC. It is translated as CAISEAQGSGGAGDEQFF.

This clone was seen once. J is TRBJ2-1 and V is TRBV11-2, with a possible D match to TRBD2 (5 bases). Germline V gene sequence: CDR1 SGHAT, CDR2 FQNNGV. Trimming pared 3 bases from V and 6 bases from J, leaving 24 bases between. The CDR3 spans 18 residues. CDR3 in amino acids: CASSFEAPRAPAGNEQFF. DNA of the CDR3: TGTGCCAGCAGCTTTGAAGCCCCCCGGGCACCCGCGGGCAATGAGCAGTTCTTC. Looking up the rest from reference TRBV11-2 and TRBJ2-1 gives the full variable domain: EAGVAQSPRYKIIEKRQSVAFWCNPISGHATLYWYQQILGQGPKLLIQFQNNGVVDDSQLPKDRFSAERLKGVDSTLKIQPAKLEDSAVYLCASSFEAPRAPAGNEQFFGPGTRLTVL.

The chain combines TRBV6-5 with TRBJ1-4, with D possibly being TRBD1 (5 bases). This CDR3 has 15 amino acids. With 0 bases removed from V and 8 bases from J, the gap between germline ends came to 13 bases. The germline gives CDR1 MNHEY, CDR2 SVGAGI. The CDR3: CASSYSGGTEEKLFF. Here the CDR3 DNA reads TGTGCCAGCAGTTACTCCGGGGGAACGGAGGAAAAACTGTTTTTT.

The rearrangement joins TRBV11-2 to TRBJ2-7, with D tentatively TRBD1 or TRBD2 (6 bases each). Germline CDR1 SGHAT, CDR2 FQNNGV. The CDR3 spans 15 residues. Trimming stripped 3 bases from V and 2 bases from J, with 14 bases between. The CDR3 loop reads CASSFSQGGTYEQYF. CDR3 nucleotide sequence: TGTGCCAGCAGCTTCTCCCAAGGGGGGACCTACGAGCAGTACTTC.

This chain joins TRBV7-2 and TRBJ2-7; 7 bases map to TRBD1. The CDR3 is 14 amino acids. Trimming removed 2 bases from V and 2 bases from J; junction bases left unmatched: 3. Germline CDR1 reads SGHTA; CDR2 reads FQGNSA. CDR3 sequence (DNA): TGTGCCAGCAGCTTACTAACAGGGGCCTACGAGCAGTACTTC. This encodes CASSLLTGAYEQYF.

The rearrangement links TRBV11-2 to TRBJ2-7; perhaps D is TRBD1 or TRBD2 (6 bases each). The CDR3 contains 14 residues. Trimming stripped 5 bases from V and 2 bases from J, with 13 bases between. Looked up from germline, CDR1 is SGHAT and CDR2 is FQNNGV. CDR3 coding DNA: TGTGCCAGCAGCCCCATTCGGGGGCCCTACGAGCAGTACTTC. Encoded protein: CASSPIRGPYEQYF. The full variable domain, with the rest looked up from reference TRBV11-2 and TRBJ2-7, is EAGVAQSPRYKIIEKRQSVAFWCNPISGHATLYWYQQILGQGPKLLIQFQNNGVVDDSQLPKDRFSAERLKGVDSTLKIQPAKLEDSAVYLCASSPIRGPYEQYFGPGTRLTVT.

This chain's CDR3 is CASSEDTPYNEQFF. CDR3 coding DNA: TGTGCCAGCAGCGAGGACACCCCTTACAATGAGCAGTTCTTC. The chain joins TRBV7-3 to TRBJ2-1; perhaps TRBD1 as D (5 bases). V lost 5 bases and J lost 4, with 12 bases in between. CDR3 length: 14 amino acids. The germline gives CDR1 SGHTA, CDR2 FQGTGA.

The V call is TRBV4-1, the J call TRBJ1-2, with D tentatively TRBD1 (5 bases). The CDR3 consists of 13 residues. Trimming left V 4 bases short and J 2 bases short, with 8 bases between. Germline loops: CDR1 MGHRA, CDR2 YSYEKL. CDR3 loop: CASSLGLNYGYTF. Here the CDR3 DNA reads TGCGCCAGCAGCCTGGGACTGAACTATGGCTACACCTTC.

The gene calls are TRBV29-1 and TRBJ2-1; TRBD2 aligns across 9 bases. The CDR3 has 14 amino acids. Germline assignment: CDR1 SQVTM and CDR2 ANQGSEA. The junction had 14 bases not matched to a gene; V was cut back by 8 bases and J by 9 bases. The CDR3 loop is CSTSRLAGQSEQFF. CDR3 coding DNA: TGCAGCACCTCTCGCCTAGCGGGGCAGTCTGAGCAGTTCTTC.

The genes are TRBV6-5 and TRBJ2-2; TRBD1 aligns across 10 bases. CDR3 size: 16 residues. V gave up 2 bases and J gave up 13 bases; unmatched junction bases: 13. Germline loops: CDR1 MNHEY, CDR2 SVGAGI. The CDR3 nucleotides read TGTGCCAGCAGTTACCGGGACAGGGGTCGTCGGAAAGGGCTGTTTTTT. This sequence encodes CASSYRDRGRRKGLFF.

This clone was detected only once. Here the CDR3 DNA reads TGCGCCAGCAGCTTGTTGGGTTGGGTCAACATTCAGTACTTC. This encodes CASSLLGWVNIQYF. The chain uses TRBV5-1 and TRBJ2-4; no clear D. The V end lost 1 base, the J end lost 7 bases, and 12 bases lay between the germline ends. Germline V lookup: CDR1 SGHRS, CDR2 YFSETQ. CDR3 length equals 14 residues.

This clone showed up just a few times. Other DNA sequences from this sample encode an identical CDR3 as well. The V call is TRBV5-1, the J call TRBJ2-5, with 7 nucleotides matching TRBD1. The germline V gene encodes CDR1 SGHRS and CDR2 YFSETQ. With V trimmed by 2 bases and J by 5 bases, 9 bases remained unmatched. The CDR3 extends over 15 amino acids. Here the CDR3 reads CASSFTSGGAETQYF. In DNA, the CDR3 is TGCGCCAGCAGCTTTACTTCAGGGGGTGCGGAGACCCAGTACTTC.

The rearrangement links TRBV7-9 to TRBJ2-5, with unresolved D. The CDR3 spans 9 residues. Germline V gives CDR1 SEHNR, CDR2 FQNEAQ (reference sequence). V dropped 10 bases and J dropped 4 bases, with 4 bases sitting between them. The CDR3 DNA sequence: TGTGCCATTGCAGAGACCCAGTACTTC. Amino acids: CAIAETQYF. Drawing the rest from reference TRBV7-9 and TRBJ2-5, the complete variable domain is DTGVSQNPRHKITKRGQNVTFRCDPISEHNRLYWYRQTLGQGPEFLTYFQNEAQLEKSRLLSDRFSAERPKGSFSTLEIQRTEQGDSAMYLCAIAETQYFGPGTRLLVL.

This clone is a singleton in its sample. The chain links TRBV5-6 to TRBJ1-5; weak D call: TRBD1 (5 bases). The CDR3 loop spans 12 amino acids. The V and J ends lost 1 base and 7 bases respectively, with 6 bases between them. Germline V gene data show CDR1 as SGHDT and CDR2 as YYEEEE. CDR3 in DNA: TGTGCCAGCAGCTTGAGGGGACAGCCCCAGCATTTT. This translates into CASSLRGQPQHF.

The chain is built from TRBV19 and TRBJ2-7, with D unresolved. The germline V and J ends were trimmed by 3 bases and 0 bases, with 9 bases remaining between them. This CDR3 is 14 amino acids long. The germline V gene has CDR1 LNHDA and CDR2 SQIVND (reference sequence). This CDR3 reads CASSMSGSSYEQYF. CDR3 nucleotide sequence: TGTGCCAGTAGTATGAGTGGCAGCTCCTACGAGCAGTACTTC.

CDR3 nucleotide sequence: TGTGCCAGCAGTGATGGCCTCTTCACTGAAGCTTTCTTT. Its protein is CASSDGLFTEAFF. V and J are TRBV27 and TRBJ1-1, with D unclear. The CDR3 contains 13 residues. V was pared by 5 bases and J by 4 bases, with 11 bases between. CDR1 and CDR2 from the germline V gene are MNHEY and SMNVEV (reference sequence).

V is TRBV13 and J is TRBJ2-7, with D perhaps matching TRBD1 (6 bases). CDR3 length: 16 residues. The V end lost 0 bases, the J end lost 0 bases, and 12 bases lay between the germline ends. Germline assignment: CDR1 PRHDT and CDR2 FYEKMQ (reference sequence). CDR3 bases: TGTGCCAGCAGCTTAGGGCAGGGGTCCTACTCCTACGAGCAGTACTTC. This codes for CASSLGQGSYSYEQYF.

This clone was recorded once. J is TRBJ1-1 and V is TRBV5-1; D gene unclear. Deletions cut 4 bases from V and 1 base from J, with 11 bases between. Germline values: CDR1 SGHRS, CDR2 YFSETQ. The length of the CDR3 is 14 residues. The CDR3 spells CASSPRDGNTEAFF. CDR3 nucleotides: TGCGCCAGCAGCCCACGTGACGGGAACACTGAAGCTTTCTTT.

The chain carries TRBV6-1 and TRBJ2-5; D call uncertain. This CDR3 has 13 residues. CDR1 and CDR2 from the germline V gene are MNHNS and SASEGT. V lost 5 bases, J lost 3 bases, and 10 bases lay in between. CDR3 DNA sequence: TGTGCCAGCAGTCCCTCTCCCAAAGAGACCCAGTACTTC. Its protein is CASSPSPKETQYF.

This chain links TRBV6-5 with TRBJ2-5; D unresolved. Germline V CDR1 and CDR2: MNHEY, SVGAGI. The CDR3 is made up of 12 amino acids. Deletions cut 6 bases from V and 4 bases from J, with 9 bases between. CDR3 loop: CASSSLRETQYF. The CDR3 coding sequence is TGTGCCAGCAGCTCCCTACGAGAGACCCAGTACTTC.

The rearrangement links TRBV6-5 to TRBJ2-5; D call uncertain. Germline V lookup: CDR1 MNHEY, CDR2 SVGAGI. The CDR3 spans 12 residues. V was shortened by 8 bases and J by 5 bases, with 12 bases between the two germline ends. CDR3: CASSTLTETQYF. As DNA, the CDR3 is TGTGCCAGCTCGACTTTGACGGAGACCCAGTACTTC.

A single count supports this clone. V is TRBV5-1 and J is TRBJ2-5; TRBD2 might be the D (5 bases). This CDR3 comprises 14 residues. Germline loops: CDR1 SGHRS, CDR2 YFSETQ. V gave up 3 bases and J gave up 2 bases, with 11 bases separating them. The CDR3 DNA follows: TGCGCCAGCAGCTACGAGCGGTCTCAAGAGACCCAGTACTTC. It yields the protein CASSYERSQETQYF. Based on the CDR3 plus reference TRBV5-1 and TRBJ2-5, the full variable domain is KAGVTQTPRYLIKTRGQQVTLSCSPISGHRSVSWYQQTPGQGLQFLFEYFSETQRNKGNFPGRFSGRQFSNSRSEMNVSTLELGDSALYLCASSYERSQETQYFGPGTRLLVL.

The rearrangement links TRBV6-5 to TRBJ2-2, with 12 nucleotides matching TRBD2. This CDR3 has 15 amino acids. CDR1 and CDR2 (germline): MNHEY, SVGAGI. V gave up 5 bases and J gave up 3 bases; unmatched junction bases: 1. The CDR3 loop is CASSLAGGHTGELFF. In DNA, the CDR3 is TGTGCCAGCAGTCTAGCGGGGGGGCACACCGGGGAGCTGTTTTTT.

The chain employs TRBV11-1 and TRBJ2-7; no reliable D call. This CDR3 region has 15 residues. Trimming took off 2 bases at V and 2 bases at J, with 13 bases between the two ends. CDR1 is SGHAT, CDR2 FQDESV, per germline (reference sequence). The CDR3 loop reads CASSLRTQVPYEQYF. Here the CDR3 DNA reads TGTGCCAGCAGCTTAAGAACGCAGGTTCCCTACGAGCAGTACTTC.

The chain links TRBV5-1 to TRBJ2-7, with TRBD1 as a possible D gene (6 bases). In germline, CDR1 is SGHRS, CDR2 YFSETQ. V was trimmed by 4 bases and J by 0 bases, leaving 17 bases between them. The CDR3 length is 16 residues. The DNA for the CDR3 is TGCGCCAGCAGCAAAATGGGGACATATAGCTCCTACGAGCAGTACTTC. It translates to CASSKMGTYSSYEQYF.

The chain is built from TRBV9 and TRBJ2-7; D call uncertain. Germline V gives CDR1 SGDLS, CDR2 YYNGEE. V dropped 0 bases and J dropped 0 bases, with 4 bases sitting between them. The CDR3 spans 13 residues. The CDR3 nucleotides read TGTGCCAGCAGCGTAGCCTCCTCCTACGAGCAGTACTTC. Translating gives CASSVASSYEQYF.

The chain recombines TRBV7-9 with TRBJ1-4; 8 bases agree with TRBD1. CDR1 is SEHNR, CDR2 FQNEAQ, per germline (reference sequence). The length of the CDR3 is 13 residues. The J segment lost 5 bases and the V segment lost 5 bases, leaving 1 base of the junction unmatched. CDR3 in DNA: TGTGCCAGCAGCCGGACAGGGAATGAAAAACTGTTTTTT. This sequence encodes CASSRTGNEKLFF.

V usage is TRBV7-9 and J usage is TRBJ2-7, with TRBD2 matching over 16 bases. J gave up 7 bases and V 0 bases, and 9 bases lay outside the gene matches. The germline V gene encodes CDR1 SEHNR and CDR2 FQNEAQ (reference sequence). This CDR3 spans 18 amino acids. The CDR3 DNA reads TGTGCCAGCAGCTTAGCGGGACTAGCGGGGGGGCATTTCGAAGAGCAGTACTTC. It is translated as CASSLAGLAGGHFEEQYF.

This clone was observed a few times. The rearrangement uses TRBV19 and TRBJ1-4; a weak D match, TRBD1 (5 bases). Germline V CDR1 and CDR2: LNHDA, SQIVND (reference sequence). The CDR3 runs to 16 residues. Between the trimmed V and J ends, which lost 4 bases and 4 bases, there was a span of 16 bases. CDR3 residues: CASSSRHRQFNEKLFF. For the CDR3, the DNA is TGTGCCAGTAGTAGTCGCCACCGACAGTTTAATGAAAAACTGTTTTTT.

J is TRBJ2-2 and V is TRBV28; D ambiguous. Trimming took 3 bases from V and 6 from J, leaving 5 bases between them. Looked up from germline, CDR1 is MDHEN and CDR2 is SYDVKM. The CDR3 is 12 amino acids. The CDR3 region is CASSFRPGELFF. CDR3 sequence (DNA): TGTGCCAGCAGTTTTCGTCCCGGGGAGCTGTTTTTT.

The chain combines TRBV4-1 with TRBJ2-2; the D gene is possibly TRBD1 (6 bases). Deletions cut 0 bases from V and 3 bases from J, with 14 bases between. The CDR3 has 17 amino acids. Looked up from germline, CDR1 is MGHRA and CDR2 is YSYEKL. The CDR3 nucleotides are TGCGCCAGCAGCCAAGATAGCAGGGGAGTTTACACCGGGGAGCTGTTTTTT. As protein: CASSQDSRGVYTGELFF.